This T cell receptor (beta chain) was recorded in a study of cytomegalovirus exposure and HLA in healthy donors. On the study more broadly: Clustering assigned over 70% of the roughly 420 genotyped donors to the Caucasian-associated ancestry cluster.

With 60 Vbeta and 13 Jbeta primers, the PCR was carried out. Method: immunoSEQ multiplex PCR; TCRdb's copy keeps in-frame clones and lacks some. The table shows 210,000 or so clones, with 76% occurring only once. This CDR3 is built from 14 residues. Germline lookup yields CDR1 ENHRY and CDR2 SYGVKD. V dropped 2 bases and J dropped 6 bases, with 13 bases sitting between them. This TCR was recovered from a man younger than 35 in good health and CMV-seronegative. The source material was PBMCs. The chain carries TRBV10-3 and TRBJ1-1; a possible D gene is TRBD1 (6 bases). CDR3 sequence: CAISENRQVAEAFF. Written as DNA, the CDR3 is TGTGCCATCAGTGAGAACCGACAGGTCGCTGAAGCTTTCTTT.